The clone carrying this T cell receptor (beta chain) was recorded a few times. The antigen remains undetermined. From the 5' RACE reads, TCRdb called clonotypes with MiXCR, one entry per CDR3 protein. Of fewer than 500,000 distinct CDR3 sequences listed, about 13% are singletons. The data derive from a study of identical twins. V was clipped by 6 bases and J by 5 bases, with 10 bases between them. The CDR3 consists of 13 residues. Per germline, CDR1 LGHDT and CDR2 YNNKEL (reference sequence). Whole-study results and caveats: Alpha sequences that were out-of-frame and twin-shared showed an excess of low generation probability.

These same data were also listed under a study on yellow fever vaccine responses in identical twins. This second study says: Vaccine-induced T cell responses in twins were reportedly observed to appear partly convergent, partly personalized.

The specimen sequenced was CD4+ T cells sorted from blood. The clonotype comes from a young woman in good health. The V gene is TRBV3-1, the J gene TRBJ2-2; D perhaps matches TRBD1 (5 bases). CDR3 coding DNA: TGTGCCAGCAGACAACAGGTTACCGGGGAGCTGTTTTTT. This encodes CASRQQVTGELFF.